Shown below are 11 T cell receptor beta chains from a single sample sequenced in a study of blood T cell repertoires in COVID-19. TCRdb's table, derived via immunoSEQ multiplex PCR, lists solely in-frame clones and lacks some. The sample contains a few hundred thousand clones, around nine tenths of which appear only once. The sample was PBMCs or T cells enriched from blood (not recorded which). The origin of the receptors is a woman aged 35 to 49 who had recovered from COVID-19.

V gene TRBV19 combines with J gene TRBJ2-2; 7 nucleotides match TRBD1. The CDR3 length is 14 residues. With V trimmed by 9 bases and J by 5 bases, 9 bases remained unmatched. Germline V gene data show CDR1 as LNHDA and CDR2 as SQIVND (reference sequence). CDR3 nucleotides: TGTGCCAGCTCCCCGCAGGGGGTAACCGGGGAGCTGTTTTTT. The encoded protein is CASSPQGVTGELFF.

Turning to this clone: A read error may produce the germline difference seen at one junction end. The chain employs TRBV7-7 and TRBJ2-2, with 8 nucleotides matching TRBD1. CDR1 is SSHAT and CDR2 is FNYEAQ in the germline V gene (reference sequence). The CDR3 is made up of 15 amino acids. In nucleotides, the CDR3 is TGTGCTAGCAGCCCCCAGGGGGCCGGTACCGGGGAGCTGTTTTTT. The encoded protein is CASSPQGAGTGELFF. Filled out from reference TRBV7-7 and TRBJ2-2, the complete variable domain reads GAGVSQSPRYKVTKRGQDVTLRCDPISSHATLYWYQQALGQGPEFLTYFNYEAQPDKSGLPSDRFSAERPEGSISTLTIQRTEQRDSAMYRCASSPQGAGTGELFFGEGSRLTVL.

The chain links TRBV7-2 to TRBJ1-2; 8 nucleotides match TRBD1. CDR3 length: 15 amino acids. V trimming: 4 bases; J trimming: 4 bases; junction bases outside the gene matches: 8. Germline CDR1 is SGHTA and CDR2 is FQGNSA. CDR3 amino acids: CASSSSGGASYGYTF. DNA for the CDR3: TGTGCCAGCAGCTCTTCAGGGGGCGCGAGCTATGGCTACACCTTC.

The rearrangement joins TRBV4-1 to TRBJ1-2; D gene unclear. This CDR3 is 16 amino acids long. Germline assignment: CDR1 MGHRA and CDR2 YSYEKL. The V end lost 1 base, the J end lost 3 bases, and 15 bases lay between the germline ends. CDR3 loop: CASSQGTARWDYGYTF. The DNA for the CDR3 is TGCGCCAGCAGCCAAGGTACAGCCCGTTGGGACTATGGCTACACCTTC.

The chain carries TRBV7-8 and TRBJ2-1, with 14 positions matching TRBD2. Germline CDR1 and CDR2: SGHVS and FQNEAQ. Germline trimming cut 7 bases from V and 7 bases from J; bases unmatched to any gene: 9. This CDR3 comprises 16 residues. Here the CDR3 DNA reads TGTGCCAGCAACGCTATTAGACTAGCGGGAGGGAATGAGCAGTTCTTC. This codes for CASNAIRLAGGNEQFF.

The rearrangement joins TRBV7-2 to TRBJ2-5; 8 bases are shared with TRBD1. V was pared by 1 base and J by 4 bases, with 8 bases of the junction left unmatched. CDR1 and CDR2 (germline): SGHTA, FQGNSA. The CDR3 spans 16 residues. CDR3 DNA sequence: TGTGCCAGCAGCTTAGTATCAGGGGGCGCGGGAGAGACCCAGTACTTC. Its translation: CASSLVSGGAGETQYF.

A single count supports this clone. V usage is TRBV6-2 or TRBV6-3 and J usage is TRBJ1-1, with D possibly TRBD1 on 5 matching bases. The CDR3 is 14 residues long. Trimming pared 6 bases from V and 7 bases from J, leaving 18 bases between. The germline V gene has CDR1 MNHEY and CDR2 SVGEGT. The chain's CDR3 is CASSPNGALLEAFF. The CDR3 DNA reads as TGTGCCAGCAGCCCCAATGGGGCCCTTCTTGAAGCTTTCTTT.

V and J are TRBV2 and TRBJ2-1; D possibly corresponds to TRBD2 (7 bases). From germline, CDR1 is SNHLY and CDR2 FYNNEI. The CDR3 is 13 amino acids. Trimming stripped 8 bases from V and 2 bases from J, with 10 bases between. In nucleotides, the CDR3 is TGTGCCAGCGGGGGGGCAGCCTACAATGAGCAGTTCTTC. It yields the protein CASGGAAYNEQFF. The variable domain in full, completed from reference TRBV2 and TRBJ2-1, reads EPEVTQTPSHQVTQMGQEVILRCVPISNHLYFYWYRQILGQKVEFLVSFYNNEISEKSEIFDDQFSVERPDGSNFTLKIRSTKLEDSAMYFCASGGAAYNEQFFGPGTRLTVL.

This chain joins TRBV7-6 and TRBJ2-2, with D unclear. Germline V gives CDR1 SGHVS, CDR2 FNYEAQ. Deletions cut 5 bases from V and 0 bases from J, with 16 bases between. This CDR3 has 17 amino acids. This CDR3 reads CASSPPETFSNTGELFF. The DNA of the CDR3 is TGTGCCAGCAGCCCGCCCGAGACATTTTCGAACACCGGGGAGCTGTTTTTT.

The rearrangement joins TRBV28 to TRBJ2-3; TRBD2 aligns across 9 bases. The J segment lost 6 bases and the V segment lost 3 bases, leaving 4 bases of the junction unmatched. This CDR3 has 14 residues. In germline, CDR1 is MDHEN, CDR2 SYDVKM. The CDR3 loop is CASSLRSGGDTQYF. CDR3 nucleotide sequence: TGTGCCAGCAGTTTGAGGAGCGGGGGGGATACGCAGTATTTT.

The J gene is TRBJ1-1, the V gene TRBV18; D is perhaps TRBD1 (5 bases). Trimming pared 3 bases from V and 0 bases from J, leaving 8 bases between. The CDR3 contains 14 residues. Germline lookup yields CDR1 KGHSH and CDR2 LQKENI. The CDR3, as DNA: TGTGCCAGCTCACCGGAGACAGTGAACACTGAAGCTTTCTTT. This sequence encodes CASSPETVNTEAFF.